The 32 T cell receptor beta chains below all came from one sample that was sequenced in a study of T-cell memory formation after mild COVID-19. TCRdb reprocessed the 5' RACE reads via MiXCR and lists one record per CDR3 protein. Of approximately 400,000 distinct CDR3 sequences listed, 15% to 20% are singletons. The sequencing input was PBMCs or a T cell subset sorted from them (not recorded which). The receptors here all came from a man aged 18 to 29 who had mild COVID-19 (a few samples of this study predate the infection). Cell type and time point are not known.

The chain employs TRBV6-5 and TRBJ2-3; TRBD2 matches 14 bases. Germline V gene sequence: CDR1 MNHEY, CDR2 SVGAGI. The CDR3 length is 14 residues. The V segment lost 10 bases and the J segment 4 bases; nucleotides outside the gene matches: 4. The CDR3 DNA reads as TGTGCCACCGGACTAGCGGGAGGTGCAGATACGCAGTATTTT. The encoded protein is CATGLAGGADTQYF.

This clonotype was recorded many times. The rearrangement links TRBV5-1 to TRBJ2-3; 9 bases are shared with TRBD1. After removal of 6 bases from V and 5 bases from J, the junction contained 16 bases not matched to a gene. CDR3 length: 17 residues. CDR1 SGHRS and CDR2 YFSETQ come from the germline V gene. CDR3 in amino acids: CASTYGGTGLAGDTQYF. The CDR3 DNA reads TGCGCCAGCACCTACGGAGGGACAGGGCTGGCGGGAGATACGCAGTATTTT.

This clonotype was found a few times. The CDR3 protein is CASSLAAGGRGTDTQYF. The CDR3 region has the DNA TGTGCCAGCAGCTTAGCAGCGGGGGGGCGGGGCACAGATACGCAGTATTTT. The chain recombines TRBV7-2 with TRBJ2-3, with 10 bases aligning to TRBD2. The CDR3 runs to 17 residues. V dropped 0 bases and J dropped 1; count of bases not matched to a gene: 4. Germline V gene data show CDR1 as SGHTA and CDR2 as FQGNSA.

This clonotype was found many times. This chain links TRBV6-5 with TRBJ2-7; TRBD2 matches at 7 bases. The germline CDR1 and CDR2 sequences are MNHEY and SVGAGI. The CDR3 covers 15 residues. The V and J ends lost 0 bases and 0 bases, in that order; junction bases with no gene match: 2. The CDR3 region has the DNA TGTGCCAGCAGTTACTCGCCTAGCGGCTCCTACGAGCAGTACTTC. Its protein product is CASSYSPSGSYEQYF.

This clonotype was observed a few times. The V call is TRBV7-2, the J call TRBJ1-2; possibly TRBD1 for D (5 bases). V lost 4 bases and J 3 bases, leaving 9 bases between the germline ends. CDR3 size: 13 residues. The germline gives CDR1 SGHTA, CDR2 FQGNSA. CDR3 amino acids: CASSSQVDYGYTF. For the CDR3, the DNA is TGTGCCAGCAGCTCACAGGTCGACTATGGCTACACCTTC.

This clonotype was counted between two and nine times. This rearrangement joins TRBV28 to TRBJ2-7, with TRBD1 identical over 7 bases. Trimming took 7 bases from V and 0 from J; bases not matched to a gene: 6. Per germline, CDR1 MDHEN and CDR2 SYDVKM. This CDR3 spans 14 amino acids. For the CDR3, the DNA is TGTGCCAGCACCCCGAGGGGGCTCTCCTACGAGCAGTACGTC. It translates to CASTPRGLSYEQYV.

This clonotype showed up just a few times. This chain uses TRBV20-1 with TRBJ2-1; possibly TRBD2 for D (5 bases). Per germline, CDR1 DFQATT and CDR2 SNEGSKA (reference sequence). V lost 1 base to trimming and J lost 8 bases, with 12 bases between them. The CDR3 runs to 13 residues. CDR3 DNA: TGCAGTGCTAGAGTTCCGGGAAGGGATGAGCAGTTCTTC. Its translation: CSARVPGRDEQFF.

The chain couples TRBV6-5 to TRBJ1-1; D remains ambiguous. V dropped 0 bases and J dropped 6 bases, with 11 bases sitting between them. The germline V gene has CDR1 MNHEY and CDR2 SVGAGI. CDR3 length: 14 amino acids. The CDR3 DNA is TGTGCCAGCAGTTACTCGGCGGGCGACGCTGAAGCTTTCTTT. Translation: CASSYSAGDAEAFF.

V and J are TRBV2 and TRBJ1-6, with TRBD1 identical over 8 bases. CDR3 size: 14 residues. The germline V gene encodes CDR1 SNHLY and CDR2 FYNNEI. The CDR3 bases are TGTGGTTCGTCAATTACAGGGGGTGGTTCACCCCTCCACTTT. It codes for CGSSITGGGSPLHF.

This clonotype was seen a handful of times. The chain is built from TRBV7-9 and TRBJ2-5; TRBD1 agrees at 10 bases. The V segment lost 5 bases and the J segment 3 bases; nucleotides outside the gene matches: 3. CDR3 length: 14 amino acids. CDR1 is SEHNR, CDR2 FQNEAQ, per germline (reference sequence). Here the CDR3 reads CASSVGQGEETQYF. The CDR3 DNA sequence: TGTGCCAGCAGCGTAGGACAGGGGGAAGAGACCCAGTACTTC.

The rearrangement links TRBV27 to TRBJ2-7, with 9 positions matching TRBD2. The V gene's germline CDR1 is MNHEY and CDR2 SMNVEV (reference sequence). The CDR3 contains 14 residues. V shed 5 bases, J shed 5 bases, and the junction held 7 bases outside the gene matches. CDR3 region: CASSISGSQNEQYF. Written as DNA, the CDR3 is TGTGCCAGCAGTATTAGCGGGAGTCAGAACGAGCAGTACTTC.

The chain is built from TRBV7-2 and TRBJ2-5; 11 nucleotides align to TRBD2. The CDR3 covers 17 residues. Looked up from germline, CDR1 is SGHTA and CDR2 is FQGNSA. J was trimmed by 1 base and V by 5 bases; bases with no gene match: 9. The CDR3 nucleotides read TGTGCCAGCAGCCGTACCCTAGCGGGGGGACTCCAAGAGACCCAGTACTTC. Residues: CASSRTLAGGLQETQYF.

This clonotype has more than one count but fewer than ten. The rearrangement uses TRBV5-1 and TRBJ2-2; TRBD1 agrees at 9 bases. V was pared by 7 bases and J by 4 bases, with 5 bases of the junction left unmatched. The germline V gene encodes CDR1 SGHRS and CDR2 YFSETQ. The CDR3 is made up of 14 amino acids. CDR3 nucleotides: TGCGCCAGCGGGGGACAGGGACTCACCGGGGAGCTGTTTTTT. Translated: CASGGQGLTGELFF. The full variable domain, its missing parts supplied by reference TRBV5-1 and TRBJ2-2, is KAGVTQTPRYLIKTRGQQVTLSCSPISGHRSVSWYQQTPGQGLQFLFEYFSETQRNKGNFPGRFSGRQFSNSRSEMNVSTLELGDSALYLCASGGQGLTGELFFGEGSRLTVL.

This clonotype was seen a handful of times. The V and J genes are TRBV7-9 and TRBJ1-5, with TRBD1 matching over 7 bases. The CDR3 covers 16 residues. Germline-derived CDR1 and CDR2 are SEHNR and FQNEAQ (reference sequence). With 4 bases clipped from V and 1 base from J, the junction kept 7 bases outside the gene matches. The CDR3 spells CASSSDRDGSNQPQHF. CDR3 sequence (DNA): TGTGCCAGCAGCTCTGACAGGGACGGGAGCAATCAGCCCCAGCATTTT.

V is TRBV7-2 and J is TRBJ1-5; D unclear. Trimming took off 2 bases at V and 5 bases at J, with 10 bases between the two ends. CDR1 is SGHTA, CDR2 FQGNSA, per germline. CDR3 length: 14 residues. The CDR3, as DNA: TGTGCCAGCAGCTTACAGGAATGGTATCAGCCCCAGCATTTT. Protein sequence: CASSLQEWYQPQHF.

In this sample, this clonotype turned up a few times. The chain carries TRBV7-9 and TRBJ2-7; D not resolved. Germline V gene sequence: CDR1 SEHNR, CDR2 FQNEAQ (reference sequence). The CDR3 consists of 12 residues. The V end lost 4 bases, the J end lost 3 bases, and 7 bases lay between the germline ends. In nucleotides, the CDR3 is TGTGCCAGCAGCTCAAACTACTACGAGCAGTACTTC. It encodes CASSSNYYEQYF.

This clonotype was observed a few times. The J gene is TRBJ2-7, the V gene TRBV15; 7 bases are a match to TRBD1. V lost 3 bases and J lost 4; bases outside the gene matches: 12. Germline V lookup: CDR1 LNHNV, CDR2 YYDKDF (reference sequence). The CDR3 length is 16 residues. CDR3 amino acids: CATSSDLPDREYEQYF. CDR3 in DNA: TGTGCCACCAGCAGTGATTTACCTGACAGGGAATACGAGCAGTACTTC.

This clonotype was found a few times. The CDR3 DNA sequence: TGTGCCAGCAGTGCCCAACAGGGAACCCTCAATCAGCCCCAGCATTTT. The encoded protein is CASSAQQGTLNQPQHF. This chain connects TRBV12-3 or TRBV12-4 to TRBJ1-5; a possible D gene is TRBD1 (6 bases). V lost 5 bases to trimming and J lost 3 bases, with 17 bases between them. The CDR3 totals 16 residues.

The chain uses TRBV24-1 and TRBJ1-1, with D possibly being TRBD1 (6 bases). There are 13 residues in the CDR3. Germline assignment: CDR1 KGHDR and CDR2 SFDVKD. Trimming took off 3 bases at V and 10 bases at J, with 14 bases between the two ends. CDR3 nucleotide sequence: TGTGCCACCAGTGATACTGGACAGCGCGGAGCTTTCTTT. Translated, it gives CATSDTGQRGAFF.

V usage is TRBV7-9 and J usage is TRBJ2-1; the D is unclear. Germline assignment: CDR1 SEHNR and CDR2 FQNEAQ (reference sequence). The length of the CDR3 is 14 residues. Trimming removed 2 bases at V and 6 bases at J, with 11 bases between. CDR3 in amino acids: CASSLTLNPNEQFF. CDR3 nucleotide sequence: TGTGCCAGCAGCTTAACTCTGAATCCCAATGAGCAGTTCTTC.

This clonotype came up a few times. In nucleotides, the CDR3 is TGTGCCAGCAGTCGTTTGGCAATCCCCGGAATGTCAGAGCAGTTCTTC. It translates to CASSRLAIPGMSEQFF. V and J are TRBV5-5 and TRBJ2-1, with no clear D. CDR3 length: 16 amino acids. Germline CDR1 and CDR2: SGHKS and YYEKEE (reference sequence). Trimming shortened V by 5 bases and J by 10 bases, and 25 bases separated the two germline ends. The full variable domain, rest sourced from reference TRBV5-5 and TRBJ2-1, is DAGVTQSPTHLIKTRGQQVTLRCSPISGHKSVSWYQQVLGQGPQFIFQYYEKEERGRGNFPDRFSARQFPNYSSELNVNALLLGDSALYLCASSRLAIPGMSEQFFGPGTRLTVL.

V and J are TRBV7-6 and TRBJ2-1; D possibly corresponds to TRBD2 (5 bases). The CDR3 is 15 amino acids. V was pared by 3 bases and J by 0 bases, with 9 bases between. Germline-derived CDR1 and CDR2 are SGHVS and FNYEAQ. The CDR3 DNA is TGTGCCAGCAGCTTTACGGGGAGCTCCTACAATGAGCAGTTCTTC. This translates into CASSFTGSSYNEQFF.

This clonotype was detected a few times. The genes are TRBV10-3 and TRBJ2-1, with a tentative D call TRBD2 (5 bases). The CDR3 covers 12 residues. V was pared by 11 bases and J by 1 base, with 9 bases between. The V gene's germline CDR1 is ENHRY and CDR2 SYGVKD. The CDR3 DNA reads TGTGCCTCCACGGGGTCCTACAATGAGCAGTTCTTC. It codes for CASTGSYNEQFF.

This clonotype has only a few counts. CDR3 in DNA: TGCGCCAGCAGCCCGGGTGAAACTGGAAACACCATATATTTT. Protein sequence: CASSPGETGNTIYF. This chain links TRBV5-1 with TRBJ1-3; D uncertain. Germline values: CDR1 SGHRS, CDR2 YFSETQ. This CDR3 has 14 residues. V dropped 4 bases and J dropped 2 bases, with 10 bases sitting between them.

CDR3 in amino acids: CASSYFSYEQYF. The CDR3 DNA is TGTGCCAGCAGTTACTTCTCCTACGAGCAGTACTTC. The chain uses TRBV6-2 or TRBV6-3 and TRBJ2-7, with D uncertain. The CDR3 consists of 12 residues. Germline V gene data show CDR1 as MNHEY and CDR2 as SVGEGT. Trimming took off 1 base at V and 0 bases at J, with 1 base between the two ends.

This chain links TRBV4-1 with TRBJ1-2, with D uncertain. CDR1 is MGHRA, CDR2 YSYEKL, per germline. The ends were cut back, 1 base at V and 6 bases at J, with 12 bases in the middle. The CDR3 has 14 residues. The CDR3 reads CASSQVGQRDGYTF. CDR3 coding DNA: TGCGCCAGCAGCCAAGTAGGGCAGCGCGATGGCTACACCTTC.

The rearrangement links TRBV7-2 to TRBJ1-5; no definite D call. The ends were cut back, 6 bases at V and 12 bases at J, with 15 bases in the middle. Germline lookup yields CDR1 SGHTA and CDR2 FQGNSA. This CDR3 has 12 residues. CDR3 sequence reads: CASSMGWEHQHF. The CDR3 DNA reads TGTGCCAGCAGTATGGGATGGGAGCACCAGCATTTT.

In this sample, this clonotype turned up a few times. The genes are TRBV5-1 and TRBJ1-5; 11 nucleotides line up with TRBD1. Looked up from germline, CDR1 is SGHRS and CDR2 is YFSETQ. V lost 3 bases and J lost 7; bases outside the gene matches: 3. The CDR3 extends over 14 amino acids. The CDR3 nucleotides are TGCGCCAGCAGCTCAGGGACAGGGGGGCAGCCCCAGCATTTT. Protein sequence: CASSSGTGGQPQHF. Combining the CDR3 with reference TRBV5-1 and TRBJ1-5 gives the whole variable domain KAGVTQTPRYLIKTRGQQVTLSCSPISGHRSVSWYQQTPGQGLQFLFEYFSETQRNKGNFPGRFSGRQFSNSRSEMNVSTLELGDSALYLCASSSGTGGQPQHFGDGTRLSIL.

This rearrangement joins TRBV7-9 to TRBJ1-6; 9 bases are shared with TRBD1. The CDR3 extends over 16 amino acids. V gave up 0 bases and J gave up 9 bases; unmatched junction bases: 6. Germline CDR1 reads SEHNR; CDR2 reads FQNEAQ (reference sequence). The CDR3 DNA reads as TGTGCCAGCAGCTTAGCTACAGGGGGCATGGGTTCACCCCTCCACTTT. It translates to CASSLATGGMGSPLHF.

This chain uses TRBV5-1 with TRBJ2-3; D remains unclear. The V gene lost 6 bases and the J gene lost 6 bases, with 14 bases spanning the gap. Germline V gene data show CDR1 as SGHRS and CDR2 as YFSETQ. The CDR3 is 13 amino acids. The CDR3 sequence is CASTSPPADTQYF. DNA for the CDR3: TGCGCCAGCACCTCACCACCTGCGGATACGCAGTATTTT.

CDR3 sequence (DNA): TGTGCCACCAAGACCGGGACCGGGAATCAGGGTGAGCAGTTCTTC. This sequence encodes CATKTGTGNQGEQFF. The chain uses TRBV27 and TRBJ2-1; D is tentatively TRBD1 or TRBD2 (5 bases each). This CDR3 has 15 amino acids. V lost 10 bases, J lost 9 bases, and 25 bases lay in between. The germline CDR1 and CDR2 sequences are MNHEY and SMNVEV (reference sequence).

This clonotype was recorded a few times. V usage is TRBV20-1 and J usage is TRBJ2-7; no clear D gene. Per the germline V gene, CDR1 is DFQATT and CDR2 is SNEGSKA (reference sequence). The CDR3 runs 13 residues. Trimming removed 2 bases at V and 0 bases at J, with 8 bases between. For the CDR3, the DNA is TGCAGTGCTAGAAGTAAGAGCTCCTACGAGCAGTACGTC. Amino acids: CSARSKSSYEQYV.